One sample yielded the 7 T cell receptor beta chains listed below, sequenced in a study of somatic mutations in cytotoxic T cells in rheumatoid arthritis (TCRdb year 2017). The library was obtained by the immunoSEQ multiplex PCR assay. Sourced from immuneACCESS, this table was stored by TCRdb with only in-frame sequences that have V and J called. A share of the clones is absent; for the studies checked, an unresolved V gene accounts for under half, and the remainder has no known explanation. The sample includes 2,000 to 2,500 clones, with 60% to 80% observed a single time. 58% of the sample lies in the top ten. This material consisted of CD8+ T cells sorted from blood, taken at a follow-up visit. Receptor source: a man aged 65 to 85 with rheumatoid arthritis.

This chain connects TRBV11-1 to TRBJ2-5; no clear D. Trimming took 4 bases from V and 0 from J, leaving 12 bases between them. Germline V gene lookup returns CDR1 SGHAT and CDR2 FQDESV (reference sequence). This CDR3 contains 15 residues. The CDR3 protein is CASSSYHRDQETQYF. In DNA form, the CDR3 reads TGTGCCAGCAGCTCGTACCACAGAGACCAAGAGACCCAGTACTTC.

This clone was recorded a few times. This chain links TRBV19 with TRBJ2-1; D not resolved. Germline-derived CDR1 and CDR2 are LNHDA and SQIVND (reference sequence). The CDR3 is 13 residues long. Trimming left V 2 bases short and J 3 bases short, with 5 bases between. CDR3 residues: CASSIKDYNEQFF. The CDR3 nucleotides read TGTGCCAGTAGTATAAAAGACTACAATGAGCAGTTCTTC.

This clone was recorded only once. The chain employs TRBV5-6 and TRBJ2-1; the match to TRBD2 covers 9 bases. Germline CDR1 reads SGHDT; CDR2 reads YYEEEE. The CDR3 consists of 16 residues. V gave up 2 bases and J gave up 8 bases; unmatched junction bases: 11. The CDR3 nucleotides are TGTGCCAGCAGCTTTTTAGCGGGAGCTTCGGTGGATGAGCAGTTCTTC. It is translated as CASSFLAGASVDEQFF.

This clone was recorded a few times. V gene TRBV6-5 combines with J gene TRBJ1-3; D ambiguous. Germline V lookup: CDR1 MNHEY, CDR2 SVGAGI. The CDR3 totals 15 residues. V was clipped by 5 bases and J by 5 bases, with 16 bases between them. CDR3 sequence (DNA): TGTGCCAGCAGTCCGGACCCAACCCCAAGAAACACCATATATTTT. Its translation: CASSPDPTPRNTIYF.

V gene TRBV29-1 combines with J gene TRBJ2-6; 11 bases map to TRBD1. The CDR3 length is 16 residues. V was pared by 6 bases and J by 0 bases, with 4 bases of the junction left unmatched. Germline CDR1 and CDR2: SQVTM and ANQGSEA. The CDR3 sequence: CSVAGQGVSGANVLTF. CDR3 DNA: TGCAGCGTGGCGGGACAGGGGGTCTCTGGGGCCAACGTCCTGACTTTC.

In DNA form, the CDR3 reads TGTGCCAGCAGCCCTACGGACTCTACTGGGGATGAGCAGTTCTTC. Its protein is CASSPTDSTGDEQFF. V usage is TRBV7-7 and J usage is TRBJ2-1; possibly TRBD2 for D (5 bases). The CDR3 extends over 15 amino acids. V lost 5 bases to trimming and J lost 8 bases, with 19 bases between them. The germline CDR1 and CDR2 sequences are SSHAT and FNYEAQ (reference sequence).

The V call is TRBV5-6, the J call TRBJ2-1; weak D call: TRBD1 (7 bases). The germline V gene has CDR1 SGHDT and CDR2 YYEEEE. This CDR3 has 14 amino acids. The germline V and J ends were trimmed by 3 bases and 7 bases, with 14 bases remaining between them. The CDR3 sequence: CASSWRRGANEQFF. The CDR3 DNA sequence: TGTGCCAGCAGCTGGCGCAGGGGGGCAAATGAGCAGTTCTTC.